These 17 T cell receptor beta chains came from one sample sequenced in a study of shared clonotypes between healthy human individuals. TCRdb's table, derived via immunoSEQ multiplex PCR, lists solely in-frame clones and lacks some. This sample has around 2.1 million clones, with around 93% found just once. Naive CD8 cells were CD45RO-negative, positively selected for CCR7, excluding terminally differentiated effector memory CD45RA+ cells. Sequences were obtained from naive CD8+ T cells from PBMCs. These receptors were collected from a man aged 18 to 30 in good health. Some clones in this sample may be carry-over from other donors' samples.

This clone showed up just once. V is TRBV9 and J is TRBJ2-7; a weak D match, TRBD2 (5 bases). V was cut by 2 bases and J by 3 bases, with 15 bases left in between. The CDR3 is 15 residues long. CDR1 is SGDLS and CDR2 is YYNGEE in the germline V gene. CDR3 residues: CASSVSSRTGYEQYF. The CDR3 coding sequence is TGTGCCAGCAGCGTCTCGTCGCGGACTGGCTACGAGCAGTACTTC.

The rearrangement uses TRBV11-2 and TRBJ2-6; D perhaps matches TRBD2 (7 bases). The CDR3 runs to 18 residues. V was clipped by 2 bases and J by 0 bases, with 14 bases between them. CDR1 and CDR2 (germline): SGHAT, FQNNGV. The CDR3 bases are TGTGCCAGCAGCTTAATCGGGGGGCCGAACTCTGGGGCCAACGTCCTGACTTTC. Translating it yields CASSLIGGPNSGANVLTF.

CDR3 sequence reads: CASNLGQGVPSNQPQHF. The DNA for the CDR3 is TGTGCCAGCAACTTAGGACAGGGCGTGCCGAGCAATCAGCCCCAGCATTTT. The rearrangement links TRBV5-8 to TRBJ1-5, with 8 nucleotides matching TRBD1. Trimming took 6 bases from V and 1 from J; bases not matched to a gene: 12. The germline gives CDR1 SGHTS, CDR2 YDEGEE. The CDR3 sequence is 17 residues long.

The V and J genes are TRBV29-1 and TRBJ2-7; the D gene is possibly TRBD2 (5 bases). V dropped 5 bases and J dropped 0 bases, with 11 bases sitting between them. The germline CDR1 and CDR2 sequences are SQVTM and ANQGSEA. The CDR3 loop spans 13 amino acids. CDR3 bases: TGCAGCGTTCTAGCCTTGGACTCCTACGAGCAGTACTTC. Its translation is CSVLALDSYEQYF.

This chain uses TRBV9 with TRBJ2-1; D remains unclear. The V gene lost 5 bases and the J gene lost 6 bases, with 9 bases spanning the gap. In germline, CDR1 is SGDLS, CDR2 YYNGEE. The CDR3 contains 12 residues. The CDR3 protein is CASRSDGNEQFF. The CDR3 DNA reads as TGTGCCAGCAGATCCGATGGCAATGAGCAGTTCTTC.

Notes on this clone: Other DNA sequences within the sample encode an identical CDR3. The V and J genes are TRBV9 and TRBJ2-1; 10 nucleotides align to TRBD2. Germline CDR1 SGDLS, CDR2 YYNGEE. The CDR3 extends over 16 amino acids. With 3 bases clipped from V and 4 bases from J, the junction kept 7 bases outside the gene matches. In nucleotides, the CDR3 is TGTGCCAGCAGCGCGAGAGCGGGAGGGCTATACAATGAGCAGTTCTTC. Translation: CASSARAGGLYNEQFF. Supplemented by reference TRBV9 and TRBJ2-1, the full variable domain reads DSGVTQTPKHLITATGQRVTLRCSPRSGDLSVYWYQQSLDQGLQFLIQYYNGEERAKGNILERFSAQQFPDLHSELNLSSLELGDSALYFCASSARAGGLYNEQFFGPGTRLTVL.

As concerns this clone: Other DNA sequences from this sample encode an identical CDR3 as well. The J gene is TRBJ2-7, the V gene TRBV19, with D perhaps TRBD1 (5 bases). There are 11 residues in the CDR3. Germline loops: CDR1 LNHDA, CDR2 SQIVND (reference sequence). V lost 6 bases and J lost 5, with 8 bases in between. CDR3: CASRQGNEQYF. The CDR3 DNA follows: TGTGCCAGTAGGCAGGGAAACGAGCAGTACTTC.

The chain couples TRBV7-9 to TRBJ2-7, with TRBD2 as a possible D gene (6 bases). Germline lookup yields CDR1 SEHNR and CDR2 FQNEAQ (reference sequence). Trimming cost V 5 bases and J 0 bases, with 17 bases left between them. The CDR3 contains 16 residues. CDR3 coding DNA: TGTGCCAGCAGCGCGGGGTCGACTGCTGGCTCCTACGAGCAGTACTTC. This sequence encodes CASSAGSTAGSYEQYF. Together with reference TRBV7-9 and TRBJ2-7, the CDR3 gives the full variable domain: DTGVSQNPRHKITKRGQNVTFRCDPISEHNRLYWYRQTLGQGPEFLTYFQNEAQLEKSRLLSDRFSAERPKGSFSTLEIQRTEQGDSAMYLCASSAGSTAGSYEQYFGPGTRLTVT.

The V call is TRBV28, the J call TRBJ2-6; 10 bases fit TRBD1. V shed 4 bases and J 3 bases; nucleotides not matched to a gene: 9. The CDR3 is 18 amino acids. Germline CDR1 is MDHEN and CDR2 is SYDVKM. CDR3 coding DNA: TGTGCCAGCAGTTCCCCCCGACAGGGGGCACATGGGGCCAACGTCCTGACTTTC. This encodes CASSSPRQGAHGANVLTF.

The chain combines TRBV27 with TRBJ1-5; D perhaps matches TRBD1 (6 bases). The germline CDR1 and CDR2 sequences are MNHEY and SMNVEV (reference sequence). The CDR3 covers 17 residues. V lost 8 bases to trimming and J lost 5 bases, with 25 bases between them. The CDR3 loop is CASAERVGGRRYQPQHF. The DNA of the CDR3 is TGTGCCAGCGCAGAAAGGGTCGGGGGGCGCCGGTATCAGCCCCAGCATTTT.

This chain uses TRBV13 with TRBJ1-1; 9 positions match TRBD1. The J segment lost 8 bases and the V segment lost 0 bases, leaving 10 bases of the junction unmatched. CDR1 and CDR2 (germline): PRHDT, FYEKMQ (reference sequence). The CDR3 extends over 16 amino acids. CDR3 nucleotides: TGTGCCAGCAGCTTAGGACGTAGACAAGGACAGGGGGAAGCTTTCTTT. Protein product: CASSLGRRQGQGEAFF. Full variable domain (remainder filled in from reference TRBV13 and TRBJ1-1): AAGVIQSPRHLIKEKRETATLKCYPIPRHDTVYWYQQGPGQDPQFLISFYEKMQSDKGSIPDRFSAQQFSDYHSELNMSSLELGDSALYFCASSLGRRQGQGEAFFGQGTRLTVV.

The rearrangement links TRBV25-1 to TRBJ2-1; possibly TRBD2 for D (6 bases). This CDR3 region has 15 residues. CDR1 MGHDK and CDR2 SYGVNS come from the germline V gene. V lost 4 bases and J 0 bases, leaving 10 bases between the germline ends. This chain's CDR3 is CASSGIAASYNEQFF. In nucleotides, the CDR3 is TGTGCCAGCAGTGGGATAGCGGCCTCCTACAATGAGCAGTTCTTC.

This clone showed up just once. The chain carries TRBV15 and TRBJ1-2, with 12 bases fitting TRBD1. CDR3 length equals 16 residues. Trimming at V came to 4 bases and at J to 2 bases, leaving 5 bases not matched to a gene. The germline CDR1 and CDR2 sequences are LNHNV and YYDKDF (reference sequence). The CDR3: CATSTGTGGANYGYTF. CDR3 DNA sequence: TGTGCCACCAGCACTGGGACAGGGGGCGCGAACTATGGCTACACCTTC.

The chain recombines TRBV27 with TRBJ2-2, with D possibly matching TRBD1 (6 bases). The V gene's germline CDR1 is MNHEY and CDR2 SMNVEV (reference sequence). The V end was cut by 4 bases, the J end by 2 bases, with 14 bases between. This CDR3 comprises 16 residues. This chain's CDR3 is CASSSPTGYNTGELFF. The CDR3 nucleotides read TGTGCCAGCAGTTCACCGACAGGTTATAACACCGGGGAGCTGTTTTTT.

The V call is TRBV19, the J call TRBJ1-4, with a weak D call TRBD1 (5 bases). Trimming took off 1 base at V and 7 bases at J, with 13 bases between the two ends. Germline CDR1 LNHDA, CDR2 SQIVND (reference sequence). The CDR3 totals 15 residues. In DNA form, the CDR3 reads TGTGCCAGTAGTATAGGTCACAGGCCGCTTGAAAAACTGTTTTTT. Translation gives CASSIGHRPLEKLFF.

This clone was observed a single time. This chain links TRBV6-1 with TRBJ1-1; the D gene is possibly TRBD1 (5 bases). The CDR3 sequence is 14 residues long. V lost 4 bases and J 5 bases, leaving 14 bases between the germline ends. Germline CDR1 is MNHNS and CDR2 is SASEGT. Here the CDR3 reads CASSGDLGRTEAFF. The DNA of the CDR3 is TGTGCCAGCAGTGGGGACTTGGGGAGAACTGAAGCTTTCTTT.

This chain uses TRBV29-1 with TRBJ2-5; 11 nucleotides line up with TRBD2. V shed 3 bases and J 5 bases; nucleotides not matched to a gene: 5. The germline V gene encodes CDR1 SQVTM and CDR2 ANQGSEA. This CDR3 comprises 14 residues. Written as DNA, the CDR3 is TGCAGCGTTGATCTACTAGCGGGAGTGGAGACCCAGTACTTC. This codes for CSVDLLAGVETQYF.